The 7 T cell receptor beta chains below were found in one sample sequenced in a study of T cell changes during pregnancy in multiple sclerosis. Libraries were prepared by immunoSEQ multiplex PCR; TCRdb keeps only in-frame clonotypes and omits some of them. The sample contains about 40,000 clones, about 92% of which appear only once. The specimen comprised CD8+ T cells from peripheral blood mononuclear cells, sampled in the first trimester of pregnancy. The origin of the receptors is a female donor with multiple sclerosis, enrolled in a pregnancy study.

For this clone: The sample contains more than one DNA sequence encoding this CDR3. V is TRBV6-5 and J is TRBJ1-2, with 12 bases fitting TRBD1. Germline values: CDR1 MNHEY, CDR2 SVGAGI. The J segment lost 8 bases and the V segment lost 0 bases, leaving 4 bases of the junction unmatched. The CDR3 has 15 residues. The DNA of the CDR3 is TGTGCCAGCAGTTACTCGGGACAGGGGGCGGGGGGCTACACCTTC. It yields the protein CASSYSGQGAGGYTF.

The chain employs TRBV27 and TRBJ2-7; tentatively, D is TRBD1 (5 bases). In germline, CDR1 is MNHEY, CDR2 SMNVEV (reference sequence). This CDR3 comprises 15 residues. The V end lost 2 bases, the J end lost 3 bases, and 14 bases lay between the germline ends. The chain's CDR3 is CASSLQGNVVYEQYF. In nucleotides, the CDR3 is TGTGCCAGCAGTTTACAGGGTAATGTGGTCTACGAGCAGTACTTC.

This clone was observed a handful of times. The chain links TRBV7-9 to TRBJ1-6; 10 positions match TRBD1. V was pared by 6 bases and J by 7 bases, with 3 bases of the junction left unmatched. CDR3 length: 14 amino acids. Looked up from germline, CDR1 is SEHNR and CDR2 is FQNEAQ (reference sequence). This CDR3 is CASSSDRGNSPLHF. The CDR3 DNA reads TGTGCCAGCAGTTCGGACAGGGGGAATTCACCCCTCCACTTT.

The rearrangement links TRBV9 to TRBJ2-5; perhaps TRBD2 as D (6 bases). CDR1 is SGDLS and CDR2 is YYNGEE in the germline V gene. The length of the CDR3 is 15 residues. The V end lost 0 bases, the J end lost 1 base, and 10 bases lay between the germline ends. In nucleotides, the CDR3 is TGTGCCAGCAGCGTAGCCCCGGAGGGCCAAGAGACCCAGTACTTC. This gives the protein CASSVAPEGQETQYF. Complete variable domain (other parts from reference TRBV9 and TRBJ2-5): DSGVTQTPKHLITATGQRVTLRCSPRSGDLSVYWYQQSLDQGLQFLIQYYNGEERAKGNILERFSAQQFPDLHSELNLSSLELGDSALYFCASSVAPEGQETQYFGPGTRLLVL.

CDR3 loop: CASSDKDRLAEDTQYF. In DNA, the CDR3 is TGCGCCAGCAGCGATAAAGACAGGCTAGCGGAAGATACGCAGTATTTT. This chain links TRBV5-1 with TRBJ2-3; D might be TRBD2 (7 bases). V dropped 4 bases and J dropped 5 bases, with 20 bases sitting between them. The CDR3 has 16 amino acids. Germline lookup yields CDR1 SGHRS and CDR2 YFSETQ.

This clone was found once. The rearrangement uses TRBV29-1 and TRBJ2-7; possible D gene TRBD2, 6 bases. CDR1 and CDR2 from the germline V gene are SQVTM and ANQGSEA. This CDR3 has 12 residues. V lost 1 base and J lost 4, with 8 bases in between. The CDR3 loop is CSVEGAGYEQYF. In DNA form, the CDR3 reads TGCAGCGTTGAAGGGGCGGGATACGAGCAGTACTTC.

This chain uses TRBV6-5 with TRBJ1-1; D perhaps matches TRBD1 (5 bases). Per germline, CDR1 MNHEY and CDR2 SVGAGI. The V end was cut by 6 bases, the J end by 0 bases, with 14 bases between. The CDR3 covers 15 residues. The DNA for the CDR3 is TGTGCCAGCAGCTTTACCGGGACTATGAACACTGAAGCTTTCTTT. Encoded protein: CASSFTGTMNTEAFF.